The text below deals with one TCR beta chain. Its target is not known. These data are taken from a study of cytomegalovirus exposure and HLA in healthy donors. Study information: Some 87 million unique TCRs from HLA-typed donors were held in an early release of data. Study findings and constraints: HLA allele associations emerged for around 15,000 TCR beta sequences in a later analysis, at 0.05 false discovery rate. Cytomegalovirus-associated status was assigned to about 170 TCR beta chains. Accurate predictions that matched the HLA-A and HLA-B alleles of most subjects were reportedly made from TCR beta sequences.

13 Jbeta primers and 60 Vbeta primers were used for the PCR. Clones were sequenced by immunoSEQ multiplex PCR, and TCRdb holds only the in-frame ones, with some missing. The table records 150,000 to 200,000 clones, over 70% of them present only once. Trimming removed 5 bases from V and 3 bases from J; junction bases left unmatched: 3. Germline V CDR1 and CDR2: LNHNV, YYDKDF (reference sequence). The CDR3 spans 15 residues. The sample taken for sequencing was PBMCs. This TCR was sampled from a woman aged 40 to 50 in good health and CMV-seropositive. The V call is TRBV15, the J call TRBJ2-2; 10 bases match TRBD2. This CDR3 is CATSGLAVDTGELFF. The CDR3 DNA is TGTGCCACCAGCGGACTAGCGGTAGACACCGGGGAGCTGTTTTTT.